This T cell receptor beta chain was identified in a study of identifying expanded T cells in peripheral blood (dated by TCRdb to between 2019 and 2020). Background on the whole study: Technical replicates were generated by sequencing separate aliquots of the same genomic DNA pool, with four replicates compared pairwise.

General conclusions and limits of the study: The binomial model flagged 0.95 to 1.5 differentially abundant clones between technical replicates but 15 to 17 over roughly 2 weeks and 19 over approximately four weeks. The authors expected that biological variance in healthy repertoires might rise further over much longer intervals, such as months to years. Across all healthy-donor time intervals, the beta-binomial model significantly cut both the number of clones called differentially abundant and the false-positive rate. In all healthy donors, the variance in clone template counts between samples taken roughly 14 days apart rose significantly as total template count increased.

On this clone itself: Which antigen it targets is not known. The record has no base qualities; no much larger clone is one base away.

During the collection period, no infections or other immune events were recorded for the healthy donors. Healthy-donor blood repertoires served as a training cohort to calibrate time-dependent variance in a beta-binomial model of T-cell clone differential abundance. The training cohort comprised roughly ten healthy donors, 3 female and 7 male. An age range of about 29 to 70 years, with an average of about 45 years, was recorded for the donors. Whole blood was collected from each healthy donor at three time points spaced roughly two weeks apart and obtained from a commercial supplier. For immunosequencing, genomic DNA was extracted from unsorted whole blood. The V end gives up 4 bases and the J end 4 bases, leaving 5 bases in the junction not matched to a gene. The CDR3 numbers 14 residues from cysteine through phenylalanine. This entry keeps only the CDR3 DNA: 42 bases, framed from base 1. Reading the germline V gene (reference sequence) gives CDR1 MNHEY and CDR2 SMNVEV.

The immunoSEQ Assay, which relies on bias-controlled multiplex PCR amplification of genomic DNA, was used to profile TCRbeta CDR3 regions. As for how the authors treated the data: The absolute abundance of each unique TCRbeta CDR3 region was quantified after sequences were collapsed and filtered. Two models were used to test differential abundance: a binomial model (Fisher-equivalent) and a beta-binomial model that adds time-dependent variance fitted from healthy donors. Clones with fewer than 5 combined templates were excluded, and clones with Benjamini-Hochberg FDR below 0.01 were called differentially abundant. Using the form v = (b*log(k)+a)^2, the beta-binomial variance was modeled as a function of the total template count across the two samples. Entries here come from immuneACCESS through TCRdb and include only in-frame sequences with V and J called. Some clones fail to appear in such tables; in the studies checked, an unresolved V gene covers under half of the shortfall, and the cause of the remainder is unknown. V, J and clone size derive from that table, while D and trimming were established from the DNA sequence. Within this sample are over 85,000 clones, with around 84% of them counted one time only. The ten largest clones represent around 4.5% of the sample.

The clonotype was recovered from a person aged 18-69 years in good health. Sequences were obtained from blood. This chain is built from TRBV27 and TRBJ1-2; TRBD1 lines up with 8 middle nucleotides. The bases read TGTGCCAGCAGTTCCAGGGGGCGCAGCTATGGCTACACCTTC. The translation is CASSSRGRSYGYTF.